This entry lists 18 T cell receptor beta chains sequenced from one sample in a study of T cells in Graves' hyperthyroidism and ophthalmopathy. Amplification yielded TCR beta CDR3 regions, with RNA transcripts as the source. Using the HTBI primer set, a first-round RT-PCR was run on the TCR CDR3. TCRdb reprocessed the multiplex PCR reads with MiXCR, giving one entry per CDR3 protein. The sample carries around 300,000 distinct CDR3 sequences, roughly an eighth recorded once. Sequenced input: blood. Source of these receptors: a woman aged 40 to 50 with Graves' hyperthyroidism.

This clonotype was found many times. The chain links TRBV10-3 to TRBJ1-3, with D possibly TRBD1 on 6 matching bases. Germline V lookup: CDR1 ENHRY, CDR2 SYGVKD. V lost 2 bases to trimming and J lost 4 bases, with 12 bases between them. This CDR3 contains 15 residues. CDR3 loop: CAISETGGSGNTIYF. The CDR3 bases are TGTGCCATCAGTGAGACGGGGGGCTCCGGAAACACCATATATTTT.

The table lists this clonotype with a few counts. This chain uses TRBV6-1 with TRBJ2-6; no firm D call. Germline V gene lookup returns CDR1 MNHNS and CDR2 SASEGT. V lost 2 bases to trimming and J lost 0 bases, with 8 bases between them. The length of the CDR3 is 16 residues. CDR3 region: CASSELGISGANVLTF. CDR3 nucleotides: TGTGCCAGCAGTGAACTAGGCATCTCTGGGGCCAACGTCCTGACTTTC.

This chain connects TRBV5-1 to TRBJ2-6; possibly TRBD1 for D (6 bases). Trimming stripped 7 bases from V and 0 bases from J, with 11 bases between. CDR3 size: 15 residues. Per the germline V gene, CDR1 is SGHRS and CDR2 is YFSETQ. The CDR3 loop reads CASANRVSGANVLTF. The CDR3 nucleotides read TGCGCCAGCGCAAACAGGGTCTCTGGGGCCAACGTCCTGACTTTC.

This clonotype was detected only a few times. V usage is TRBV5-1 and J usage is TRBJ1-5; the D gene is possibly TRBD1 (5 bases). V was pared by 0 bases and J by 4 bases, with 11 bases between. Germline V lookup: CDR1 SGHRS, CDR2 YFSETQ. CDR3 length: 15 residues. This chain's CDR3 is CASSLEGTVNQPQHF. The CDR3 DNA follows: TGCGCCAGCAGCTTGGAAGGGACTGTTAATCAGCCCCAGCATTTT.

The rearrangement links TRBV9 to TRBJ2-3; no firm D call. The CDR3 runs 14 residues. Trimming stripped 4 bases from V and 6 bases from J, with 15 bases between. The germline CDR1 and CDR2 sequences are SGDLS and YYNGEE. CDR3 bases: TGTGCCAGCAGCCTCGGTGGGATTGGCGATACGCAGTATTTT. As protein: CASSLGGIGDTQYF.

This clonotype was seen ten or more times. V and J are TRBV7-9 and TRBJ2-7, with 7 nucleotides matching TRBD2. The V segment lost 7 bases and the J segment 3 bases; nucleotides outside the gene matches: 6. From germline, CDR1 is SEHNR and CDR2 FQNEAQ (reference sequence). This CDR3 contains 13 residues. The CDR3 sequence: CASNLAEGYEQYF. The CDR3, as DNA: TGTGCCAGCAACCTAGCGGAGGGCTACGAGCAGTACTTC.

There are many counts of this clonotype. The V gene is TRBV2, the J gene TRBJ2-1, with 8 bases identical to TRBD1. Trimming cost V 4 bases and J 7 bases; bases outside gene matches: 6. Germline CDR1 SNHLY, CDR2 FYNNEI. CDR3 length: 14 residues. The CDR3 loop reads CASSAQGGRNEQFF. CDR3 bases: TGTGCCAGCAGTGCACAGGGGGGTCGAAATGAGCAGTTCTTC.

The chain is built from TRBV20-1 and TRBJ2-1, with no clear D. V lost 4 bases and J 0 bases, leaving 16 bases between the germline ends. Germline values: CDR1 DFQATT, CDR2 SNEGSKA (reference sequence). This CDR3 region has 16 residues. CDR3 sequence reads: CSAMFRSKSSYNEQFF. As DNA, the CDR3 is TGCAGTGCTATGTTCCGATCCAAGAGCTCCTACAATGAGCAGTTCTTC.

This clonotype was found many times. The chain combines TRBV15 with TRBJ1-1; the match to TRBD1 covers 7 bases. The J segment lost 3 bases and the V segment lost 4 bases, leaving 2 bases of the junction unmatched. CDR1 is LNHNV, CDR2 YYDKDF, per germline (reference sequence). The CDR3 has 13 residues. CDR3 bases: TGTGCCACCAGCAACCAGGGGGACACTGAAGCTTTCTTT. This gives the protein CATSNQGDTEAFF.

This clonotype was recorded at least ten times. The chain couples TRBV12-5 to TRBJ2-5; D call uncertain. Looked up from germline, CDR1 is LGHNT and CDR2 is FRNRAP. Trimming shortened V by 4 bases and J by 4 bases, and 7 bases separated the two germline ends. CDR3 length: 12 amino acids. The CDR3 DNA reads TGTGCTAGTGGTTCCCCACGAGAGACCCAGTACTTC. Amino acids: CASGSPRETQYF.

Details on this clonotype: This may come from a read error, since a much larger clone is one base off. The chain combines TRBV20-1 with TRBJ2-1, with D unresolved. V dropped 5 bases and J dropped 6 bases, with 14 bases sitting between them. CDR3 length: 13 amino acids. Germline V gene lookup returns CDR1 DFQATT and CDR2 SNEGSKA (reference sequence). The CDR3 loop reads CSAGVSSGNEQFF. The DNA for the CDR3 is TGCAGTGCTGGAGTCTCGTCGGGCAATGAGCAGTTCTTC.

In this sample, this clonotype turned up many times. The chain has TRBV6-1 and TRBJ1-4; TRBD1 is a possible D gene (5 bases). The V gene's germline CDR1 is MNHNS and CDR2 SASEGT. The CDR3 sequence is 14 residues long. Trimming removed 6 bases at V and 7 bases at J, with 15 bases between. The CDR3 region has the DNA TGTGCCAGCAGCCTACAGTTGGGGGTTGAAAAACTGTTTTTT. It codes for CASSLQLGVEKLFF.

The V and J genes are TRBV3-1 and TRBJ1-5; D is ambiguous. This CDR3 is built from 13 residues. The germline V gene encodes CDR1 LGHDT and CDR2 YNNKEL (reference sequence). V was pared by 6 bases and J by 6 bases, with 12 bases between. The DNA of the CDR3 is TGTGCCAGCAGTCTTACCCCACGTCAGCCCCAGCATTTT. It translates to CASSLTPRQPQHF.

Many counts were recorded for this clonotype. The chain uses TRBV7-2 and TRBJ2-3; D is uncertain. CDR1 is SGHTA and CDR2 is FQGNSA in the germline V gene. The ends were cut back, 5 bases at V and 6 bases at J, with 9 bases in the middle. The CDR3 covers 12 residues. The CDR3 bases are TGTGCCAGCAGCCCAGCCAGGGATACGCAGTATTTT. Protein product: CASSPARDTQYF.

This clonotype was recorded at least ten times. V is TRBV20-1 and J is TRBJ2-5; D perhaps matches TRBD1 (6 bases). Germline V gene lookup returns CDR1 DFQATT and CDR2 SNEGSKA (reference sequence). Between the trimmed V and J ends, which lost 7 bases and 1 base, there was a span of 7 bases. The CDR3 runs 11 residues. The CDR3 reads CSGTVQETQYF. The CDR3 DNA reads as TGCAGTGGGACAGTCCAAGAGACCCAGTACTTC.

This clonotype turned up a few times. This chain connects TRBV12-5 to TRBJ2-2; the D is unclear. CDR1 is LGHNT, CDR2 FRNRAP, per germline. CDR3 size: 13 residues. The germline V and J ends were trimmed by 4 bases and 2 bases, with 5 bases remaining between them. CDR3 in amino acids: CASGWPNTGELFF. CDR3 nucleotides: TGTGCTAGTGGTTGGCCCAACACCGGGGAGCTGTTTTTT.

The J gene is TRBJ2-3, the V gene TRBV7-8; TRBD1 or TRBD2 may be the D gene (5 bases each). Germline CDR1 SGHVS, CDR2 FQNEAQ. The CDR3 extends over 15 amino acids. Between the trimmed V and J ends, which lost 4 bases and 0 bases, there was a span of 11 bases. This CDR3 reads CASSWGGPSTDTQYF. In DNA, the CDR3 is TGTGCCAGCAGCTGGGGCGGGCCGAGCACAGATACGCAGTATTTT.

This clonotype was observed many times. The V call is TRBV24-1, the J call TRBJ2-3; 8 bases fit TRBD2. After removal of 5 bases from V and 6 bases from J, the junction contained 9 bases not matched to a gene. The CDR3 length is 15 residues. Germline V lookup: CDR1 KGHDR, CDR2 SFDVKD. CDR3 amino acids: CATSGAGEEADTQYF. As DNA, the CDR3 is TGTGCCACCAGTGGAGCGGGAGAGGAAGCGGATACGCAGTATTTT.